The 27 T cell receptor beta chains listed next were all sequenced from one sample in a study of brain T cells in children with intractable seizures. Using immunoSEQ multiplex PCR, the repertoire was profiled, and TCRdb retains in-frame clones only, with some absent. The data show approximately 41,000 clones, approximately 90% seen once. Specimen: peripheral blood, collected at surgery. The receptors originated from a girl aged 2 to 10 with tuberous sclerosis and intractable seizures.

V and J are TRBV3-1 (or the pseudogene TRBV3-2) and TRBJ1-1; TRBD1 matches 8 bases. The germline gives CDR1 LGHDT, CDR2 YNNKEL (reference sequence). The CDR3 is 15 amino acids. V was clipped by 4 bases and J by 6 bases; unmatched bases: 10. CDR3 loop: CASSPRTGLNPEAFF. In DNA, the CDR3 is TGTGCCAGCAGCCCCCGGACAGGGCTAAACCCTGAAGCTTTCTTT.

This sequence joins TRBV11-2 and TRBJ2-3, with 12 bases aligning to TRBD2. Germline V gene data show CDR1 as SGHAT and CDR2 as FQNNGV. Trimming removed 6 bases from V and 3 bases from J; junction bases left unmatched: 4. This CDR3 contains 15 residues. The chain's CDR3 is CASSSLAGGTDTQYF. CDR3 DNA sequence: TGTGCCAGCAGTTCACTAGCGGGGGGTACAGATACGCAGTATTTT.

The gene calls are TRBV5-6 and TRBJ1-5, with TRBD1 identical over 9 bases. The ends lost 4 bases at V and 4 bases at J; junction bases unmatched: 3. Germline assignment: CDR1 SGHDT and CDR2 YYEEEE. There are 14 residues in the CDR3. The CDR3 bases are TGTGCCAGCAGCCCGACAGGGGGGAATCAGCCCCAGCATTTT. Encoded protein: CASSPTGGNQPQHF.

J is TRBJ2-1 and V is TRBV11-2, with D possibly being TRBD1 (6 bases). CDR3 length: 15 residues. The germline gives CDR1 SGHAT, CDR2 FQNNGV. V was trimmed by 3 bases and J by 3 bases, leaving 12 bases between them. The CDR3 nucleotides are TGTGCCAGCAGCTTCCAGGGGTCTCACTACAATGAGCAGTTCTTC. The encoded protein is CASSFQGSHYNEQFF.

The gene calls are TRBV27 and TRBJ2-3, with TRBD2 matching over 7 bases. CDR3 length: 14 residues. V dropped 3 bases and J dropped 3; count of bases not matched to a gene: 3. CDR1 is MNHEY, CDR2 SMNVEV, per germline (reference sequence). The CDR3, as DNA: TGTGCCAGCAGTTTGCTGGGGGGGACAGATACGCAGTATTTT. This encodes CASSLLGGTDTQYF.

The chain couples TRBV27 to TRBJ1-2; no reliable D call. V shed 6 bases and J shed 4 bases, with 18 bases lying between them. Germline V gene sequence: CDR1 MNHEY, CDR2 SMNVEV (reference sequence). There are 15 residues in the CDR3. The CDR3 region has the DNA TGTGCCAGCAGCTCCTCCTCGGGAGGAGTCTATGGCTACACCTTC. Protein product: CASSSSSGGVYGYTF.

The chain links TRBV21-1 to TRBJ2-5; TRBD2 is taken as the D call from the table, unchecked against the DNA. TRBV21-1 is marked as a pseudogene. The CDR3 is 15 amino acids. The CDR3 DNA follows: TGTGCCAGCAGCAAAGGGTGGTTAGGGAGAGAGACCCAGTACTTC. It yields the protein CASSKGWLGRETQYF.

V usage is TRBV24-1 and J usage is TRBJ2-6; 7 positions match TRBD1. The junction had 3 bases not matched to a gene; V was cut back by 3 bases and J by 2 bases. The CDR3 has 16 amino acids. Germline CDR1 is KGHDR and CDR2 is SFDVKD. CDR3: CATSDDDRAGANVLTF. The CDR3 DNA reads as TGTGCCACCAGTGATGACGACAGGGCTGGGGCCAACGTCCTGACTTTC.

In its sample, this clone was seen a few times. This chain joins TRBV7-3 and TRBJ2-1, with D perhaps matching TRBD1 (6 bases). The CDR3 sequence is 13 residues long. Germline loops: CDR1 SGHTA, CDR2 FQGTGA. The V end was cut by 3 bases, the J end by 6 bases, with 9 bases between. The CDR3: CASSFGQFNEQFF. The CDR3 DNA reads TGTGCCAGCAGCTTCGGACAGTTCAATGAGCAGTTCTTC.

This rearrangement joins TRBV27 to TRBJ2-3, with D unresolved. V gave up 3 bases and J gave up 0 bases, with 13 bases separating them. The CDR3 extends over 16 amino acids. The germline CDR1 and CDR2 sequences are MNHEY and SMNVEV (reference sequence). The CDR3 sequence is CASSLGPILSTDTQYF. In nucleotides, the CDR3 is TGTGCCAGCAGTTTGGGCCCAATCTTAAGCACAGATACGCAGTATTTT.

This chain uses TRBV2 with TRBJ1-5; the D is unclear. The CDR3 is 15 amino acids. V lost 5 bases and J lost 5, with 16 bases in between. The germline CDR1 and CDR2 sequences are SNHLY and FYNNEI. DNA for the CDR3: TGTGCCAGCAGTTTCGGGGTAAGAAACGATCAGCCCCAGCATTTT. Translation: CASSFGVRNDQPQHF.

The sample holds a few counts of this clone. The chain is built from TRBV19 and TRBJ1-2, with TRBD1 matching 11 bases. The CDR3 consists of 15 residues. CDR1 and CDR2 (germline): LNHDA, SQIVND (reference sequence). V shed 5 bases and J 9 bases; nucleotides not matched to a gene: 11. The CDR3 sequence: CASSAGQGVDRSYTF. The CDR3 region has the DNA TGTGCCAGTAGTGCGGGACAGGGGGTAGATAGGAGCTACACCTTC.

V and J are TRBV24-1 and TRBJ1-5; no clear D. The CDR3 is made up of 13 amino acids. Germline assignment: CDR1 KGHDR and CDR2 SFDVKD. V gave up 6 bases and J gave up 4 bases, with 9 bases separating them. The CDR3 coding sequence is TGTGCCACCAGTTCCTTGGGGAATCAGCCCCAGCATTTT. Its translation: CATSSLGNQPQHF.

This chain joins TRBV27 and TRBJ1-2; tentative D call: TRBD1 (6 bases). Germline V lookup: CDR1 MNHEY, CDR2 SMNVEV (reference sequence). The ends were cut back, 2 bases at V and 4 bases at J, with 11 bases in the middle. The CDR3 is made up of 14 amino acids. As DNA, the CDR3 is TGTGCCAGCAGTTTAGGAGGGGGTCTCTATGGCTACACCTTC. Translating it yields CASSLGGGLYGYTF.

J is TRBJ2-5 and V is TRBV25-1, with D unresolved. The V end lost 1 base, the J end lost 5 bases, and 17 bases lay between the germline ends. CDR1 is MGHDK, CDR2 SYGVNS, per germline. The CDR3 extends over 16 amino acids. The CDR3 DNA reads TGTGCCAGCAGTGAATTTAAACGTCTCGAGGAGGAGACCCAGTACTTC. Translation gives CASSEFKRLEEETQYF.

In DNA, the CDR3 is TGTGCCAGCAGCCAAGATCCCCAGGGGCAATATGGCTACACCTTC. Its translation: CASSQDPQGQYGYTF. The chain is built from TRBV4-2 and TRBJ1-2; the D gene is possibly TRBD1 (6 bases). Germline V gene data show CDR1 as LGHNA and CDR2 as YNFKEQ. The ends were cut back, 0 bases at V and 5 bases at J, with 13 bases in the middle. This CDR3 has 15 residues.

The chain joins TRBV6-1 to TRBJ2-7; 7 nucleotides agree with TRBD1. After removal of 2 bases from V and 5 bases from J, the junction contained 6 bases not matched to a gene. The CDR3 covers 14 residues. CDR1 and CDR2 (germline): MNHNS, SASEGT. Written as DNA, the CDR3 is TGTGCCAGCAGTGAATTGAGGGGGCGAGACGAGCAGTACGTC. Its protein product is CASSELRGRDEQYV.

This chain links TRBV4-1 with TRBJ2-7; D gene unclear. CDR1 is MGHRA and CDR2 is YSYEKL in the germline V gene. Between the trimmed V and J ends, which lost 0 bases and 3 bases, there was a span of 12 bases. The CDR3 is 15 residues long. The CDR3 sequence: CASSQDLDPGYEQYV. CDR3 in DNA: TGCGCCAGCAGCCAAGATTTGGATCCAGGCTACGAGCAGTACGTC.

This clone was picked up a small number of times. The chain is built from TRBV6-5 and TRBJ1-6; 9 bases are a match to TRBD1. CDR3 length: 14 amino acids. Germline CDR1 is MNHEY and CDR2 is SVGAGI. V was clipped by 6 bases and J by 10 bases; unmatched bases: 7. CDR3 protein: CASRQGARDSPLHF. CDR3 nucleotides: TGTGCCAGCAGACAGGGGGCGCGGGACTCACCCCTCCACTTT.

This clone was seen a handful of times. The CDR3 sequence: CASTLDYEQYV. The CDR3 DNA is TGTGCCAGCACATTGGACTACGAGCAGTACGTC. The chain is built from TRBV6-5 and TRBJ2-7; D gene ambiguous. Trimming left V 7 bases short and J 3 bases short, with 7 bases between. The CDR3 runs 11 residues. The germline V gene has CDR1 MNHEY and CDR2 SVGAGI.

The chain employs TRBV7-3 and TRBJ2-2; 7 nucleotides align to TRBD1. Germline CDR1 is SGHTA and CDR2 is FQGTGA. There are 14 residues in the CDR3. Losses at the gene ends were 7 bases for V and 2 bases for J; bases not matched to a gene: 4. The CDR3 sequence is CASTRQGNTGELFF. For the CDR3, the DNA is TGTGCCAGCACCAGACAGGGAAACACCGGGGAGCTGTTTTTT.

DNA of the CDR3: TGTGCCTGGAGTGTACCCCTCAGCGAGTCCTACAATGAGCAGTTCTTC. Encoded protein: CAWSVPLSESYNEQFF. V is TRBV30 and J is TRBJ2-1; the D is unclear. Trimming removed 0 bases at V and 1 base at J, with 13 bases between. There are 16 residues in the CDR3. Germline V gene lookup returns CDR1 GTSNPN and CDR2 SVGIG (reference sequence).

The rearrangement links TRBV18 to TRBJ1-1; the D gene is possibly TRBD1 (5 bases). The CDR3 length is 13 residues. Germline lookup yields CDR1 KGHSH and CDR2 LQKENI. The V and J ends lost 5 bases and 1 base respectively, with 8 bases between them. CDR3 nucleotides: TGTGCCAGCTCAATCGGACAGAACACTGAAGCTTTCTTT. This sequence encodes CASSIGQNTEAFF.

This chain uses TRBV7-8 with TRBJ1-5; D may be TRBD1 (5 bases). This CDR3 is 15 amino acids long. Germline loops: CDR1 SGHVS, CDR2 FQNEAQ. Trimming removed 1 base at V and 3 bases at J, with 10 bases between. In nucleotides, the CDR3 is TGTGCCAGCAGCTTAGGAGGGACGGCCAATCAGCCCCAGCATTTT. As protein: CASSLGGTANQPQHF.

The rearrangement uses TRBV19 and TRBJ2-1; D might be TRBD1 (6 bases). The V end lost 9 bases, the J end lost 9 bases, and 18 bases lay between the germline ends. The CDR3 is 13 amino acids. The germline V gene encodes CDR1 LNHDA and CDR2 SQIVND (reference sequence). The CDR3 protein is CASESQGRGEQFF. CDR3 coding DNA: TGTGCCAGCGAGTCACAGGGTAGGGGTGAGCAGTTCTTC.

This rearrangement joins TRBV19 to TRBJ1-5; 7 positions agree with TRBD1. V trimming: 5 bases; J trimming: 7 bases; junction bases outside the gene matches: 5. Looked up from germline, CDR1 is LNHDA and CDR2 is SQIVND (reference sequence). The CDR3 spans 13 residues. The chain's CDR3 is CASSDRARQPQHF. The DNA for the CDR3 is TGTGCCAGTAGTGACAGGGCCCGCCAGCCCCAGCATTTT.

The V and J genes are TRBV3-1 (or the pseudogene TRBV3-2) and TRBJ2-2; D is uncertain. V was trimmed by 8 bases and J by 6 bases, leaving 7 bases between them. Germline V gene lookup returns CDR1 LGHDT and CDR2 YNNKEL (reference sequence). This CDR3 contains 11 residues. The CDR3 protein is CASGSPGELFF. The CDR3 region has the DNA TGTGCCAGCGGGTCCCCCGGGGAGCTGTTTTTT.